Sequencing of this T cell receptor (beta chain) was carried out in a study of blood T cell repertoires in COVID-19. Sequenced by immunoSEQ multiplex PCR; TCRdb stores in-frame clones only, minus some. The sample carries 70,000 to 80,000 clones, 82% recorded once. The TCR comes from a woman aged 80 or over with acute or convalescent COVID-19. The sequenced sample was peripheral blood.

The CDR3 nucleotides read TGTGCCAGCAGTAGACGGACACTAACAGATAATTCACCCCTCCACTTT. This sequence encodes CASSRRTLTDNSPLHF. The chain uses TRBV6-2 or TRBV6-3 and TRBJ1-6, with D possibly being TRBD1 (5 bases). Trimming removed 5 bases from V and 5 bases from J, with 16 bases in between. The CDR3 totals 16 residues. Germline assignment: CDR1 MNHEY and CDR2 SVGEGT.